This T cell receptor (beta chain) emerged from a study of T cell repertoires in ileal Crohn's disease. Produced via immunoSEQ multiplex PCR; TCRdb's table is partial and in-frame only. The table shows about 4,500 clones, with over 80% occurring only once. As for this clone: Its antigen remains unidentified.

Study-level points and caveats: Active smokers at surgery had more clonal expansions than non-smokers.

Time point given: neoterminal ileum biopsy at postoperative endoscopy, about 6 months after surgery. Losses at the gene ends were 0 bases for V and 6 bases for J; bases not matched to a gene: 5. The CDR3 covers 14 residues. Germline lookup yields CDR1 SEHNR and CDR2 FQNEAQ (reference sequence). The chain combines TRBV7-9 with TRBJ2-7; 7 bases agree with TRBD2. What was sequenced was ileal tissue. The TCR originated in an adult with Crohn's disease. The CDR3 coding sequence is TGTGCCAGCAGCTTAGCGGGAGGGGCGGGCGAGCAGTACTTC. Translation gives CASSLAGGAGEQYF.